These 2 T cell receptor beta chains originate from one sample sequenced in a study of response to subunit inactivated influenza vaccine. TCRdb analysed the RT-PCR reads with MiXCR anew, one entry per CDR3 protein. The sample includes 650,000 to 800,000 distinct CDR3 sequences, roughly 20% seen only once; the top ten take 9.5% to 13%. The specimen was PBMCs from blood, collected about 5 days after vaccination. Source of these receptors: a man between 50 and 59 years old who received an inactivated influenza vaccine.

This clonotype was seen only a few times. J is TRBJ2-5 and V is TRBV5-1; weak D call: TRBD1 (6 bases). The V and J ends lost 4 bases and 2 bases respectively, with 18 bases between them. Germline CDR1 SGHRS, CDR2 YFSETQ. The CDR3 runs to 16 residues. The CDR3 DNA reads as TGCGCCAGCAGCCCTTGGGGGCAGGGGCAACAAGAGACCCAGTACTTC. Residues: CASSPWGQGQQETQYF.

The chain carries TRBV5-6 and TRBJ1-3; D is undetermined. Trimming cost V 4 bases and J 4 bases, with 12 bases left between them. The length of the CDR3 is 14 residues. The germline CDR1 and CDR2 sequences are SGHDT and YYEEEE. The CDR3 bases are TGTGCCAGCAGCATGCAGCGTCTAGGAAACACCATATATTTT. Translating it yields CASSMQRLGNTIYF. Looking up the rest from reference TRBV5-6 and TRBJ1-3 gives the full variable domain: DAGVTQSPTHLIKTRGQQVTLRCSPKSGHDTVSWYQQALGQGPQFIFQYYEEEERQRGNFPDRFSGHQFPNYSSELNVNALLLGDSALYLCASSMQRLGNTIYFGEGSWLTVV.